The TCR beta chain described here comes from a study of T cell responses to AZD1222 COVID-19 vaccine (dated by TCRdb to the early 2020s). General notes on the study: TCR sequencing covered more than 230 trial participants: about 210 given two doses of AZD1222 and about 26 given two doses of MenACWY control vaccine. Trial participants were enrolled by age into 18-55, 56-69 and 70-plus year subgroups, with approximately 150, 30 and 60 TCR-sequenced participants respectively.

The study at large found these results: Participants were mostly white British, with more females than males. The authors suggested clonal diversity may have been underestimated. A significant rise in spike-specific TCR breadth and depth was observed after two AZD1222 doses relative to day 0 and relative to MenACWY recipients. The whole spike protein was spanned by vaccine-associated CD4 TCRs, and dominant responses were seen in regions 160-218 and 743-854. In the small 56-69-year group, the increase in depth fell short of significance, most likely because of low power. Conclusions about previously exposed vaccinees are limited because only 5 or 6 AZD1222 recipients were SARS-CoV-2 seropositive at baseline. Because no samples from the day 14 peak response were available, repertoires could be characterized only after the peak T cell response. Reportedly, close to half of the unique spike-specific TCRs recognized epitopes lying outside the regions that are mutated in the B.1.351 and B.1.1.7 variants.

The CDR3 regions of human TCRbeta chains were subjected to immunosequencing. The original methods were these. TCRs in the repertoires were matched against a reference library of SARS-CoV-2-specific TCRs that had been generated with the MIRA antigen-specificity platform. Breadth was defined as the fraction of unique TCRs that were SARS-CoV-2-associated. Depth was defined as the fraction of total T cells that were SARS-CoV-2-associated. Using the MIRA data, each spike-specific TCR was mapped to the spike region that the TCR reacts to and placed in a CD4 or CD8 class. Log10-transformed breadth and depth values were compared by one-way ANOVA with Sidak's multiple comparisons tests. This is the immuneACCESS table as TCRdb keeps it, with only in-frame sequences that have V and J called. A part of the clones is gone; compared with another copy, unresolved V genes explain less than half, and the rest is unexplained. That table furnishes V, J and clone size, whereas the DNA furnished D and trimming. This sample gives approximately 88,000 clones in total; approximately 90% of them show up just once. Roughly 5.9% of the sample is in the top ten clones.

As concerns this clone: Its binding antigen is unknown. Within one base of it there is no much larger clone, and no base qualities were kept.

This specimen's time point label, per the study, means: about 28 days (+/-7) after the second vaccine dose. Because spike-specific TCR depth and breadth did not differ between the two schedules, AZD1222 recipients who got a second dose at roughly 4 weeks were pooled with those who got a second dose at roughly 12 weeks. The vaccinee samples were drawn from two UK trials, COV001 and COV002, one of which was a single-blind randomized controlled phase 2/3 trial testing AZD1222 (ChAdOx1 nCoV-19) in healthy adults. Trial participant PBMC samples were collected at day 0 and day 28 after the second dose for TCRbeta chain sequencing. From the cysteine through the phenylalanine, the CDR3 covers 14 amino acids. The read is trimmed to its CDR3 DNA, 42 bases read in frame from base 1. The germline V gene provides CDR1 MDHEN and CDR2 SYDVKM. V and J are trimmed by 6 bases and 2 bases, and the gene matches miss 3 bases of the junction.

The sequence links TRBV28 to TRBJ2-7; 11 bases in the middle match TRBD1. The receptor was isolated from an adult who received the AZD1222 COVID-19 vaccine. The sample in question was peripheral blood, obtained 28 days after the second AZD1222 dose. In nucleotide form, the sequence is TGTGCCAGCAGCCTGGGACAGGGGGCCTACGAGCAGTACTTC. Its translation is CASSLGQGAYEQYF.